This is a list of T cell receptor beta chains from one sample in a study of blood T cell repertoires in COVID-19. Method: immunoSEQ multiplex PCR; TCRdb's copy keeps in-frame clones and lacks some. The data show 55,000 to 85,000 clones, 90% seen once. Sequencing was performed on peripheral blood. These receptors originate from a woman between 18 and 29 years old with acute or convalescent COVID-19. Both conserved end residues are part of each CDR3. The D gene is left open where the match is weak. Rows may omit the clone size; those that give it use once, few, many or a size class.

>-|-|TRBJ2-3|TRBV9
CASSGRRTDTQYF
TGTGCCAGCAGCGGGAGACGCACAGATACGCAGTATTTT
>-|-|TRBJ2-5|TRBV7-6
CASSRPGETQYF
TGTGCCAGCAGTCGACCCGGGGAGACCCAGTACTTC
>TRBD1|-|TRBJ2-2|TRBV27
CASSFRGRWGELFF
TGTGCCAGCAGTTTCAGGGGGCGCTGGGGGGAGCTGTTTTTT
>TRBD1|-|TRBJ2-7|TRBV14
CASSPPGTGSYEQYF
TGTGCCAGCAGCCCACCCGGGACAGGGTCCTACGAGCAGTACTTC
>TRBD1|-|TRBJ2-2|TRBV27
CASSLGTGLGGELFF
TGTGCCAGCAGTTTGGGGACAGGGTTGGGCGGGGAGCTGTTTTTT
>-|-|TRBJ1-1|TRBV5-1
CASSLTGTTEAFF
TGCGCCAGCAGCTTGACAGGAACCACTGAAGCTTTCTTT
>TRBD1|-|TRBJ1-4|TRBV28
CASSFQQGAPTNEKLFF
TGTGCCAGCAGTTTCCAGCAGGGGGCCCCTACTAATGAAAAACTGTTTTTT
>-|once|TRBJ1-1|TRBV6-5
CASRGGGFDTEAFF
TGTGCCAGCAGAGGGGGGGGATTTGACACTGAAGCTTTCTTT
>TRBD2|-|TRBJ2-7|TRBV2
CASSEAGGLALYEQYF
TGTGCCAGCAGTGAAGCGGGAGGACTAGCGCTCTACGAGCAGTACTTC
>TRBD1|-|TRBJ2-1|TRBV19
CASSIGTGAPYNEQFF
TGTGCCAGTAGTATCGGGACAGGGGCTCCCTACAATGAGCAGTTCTTC